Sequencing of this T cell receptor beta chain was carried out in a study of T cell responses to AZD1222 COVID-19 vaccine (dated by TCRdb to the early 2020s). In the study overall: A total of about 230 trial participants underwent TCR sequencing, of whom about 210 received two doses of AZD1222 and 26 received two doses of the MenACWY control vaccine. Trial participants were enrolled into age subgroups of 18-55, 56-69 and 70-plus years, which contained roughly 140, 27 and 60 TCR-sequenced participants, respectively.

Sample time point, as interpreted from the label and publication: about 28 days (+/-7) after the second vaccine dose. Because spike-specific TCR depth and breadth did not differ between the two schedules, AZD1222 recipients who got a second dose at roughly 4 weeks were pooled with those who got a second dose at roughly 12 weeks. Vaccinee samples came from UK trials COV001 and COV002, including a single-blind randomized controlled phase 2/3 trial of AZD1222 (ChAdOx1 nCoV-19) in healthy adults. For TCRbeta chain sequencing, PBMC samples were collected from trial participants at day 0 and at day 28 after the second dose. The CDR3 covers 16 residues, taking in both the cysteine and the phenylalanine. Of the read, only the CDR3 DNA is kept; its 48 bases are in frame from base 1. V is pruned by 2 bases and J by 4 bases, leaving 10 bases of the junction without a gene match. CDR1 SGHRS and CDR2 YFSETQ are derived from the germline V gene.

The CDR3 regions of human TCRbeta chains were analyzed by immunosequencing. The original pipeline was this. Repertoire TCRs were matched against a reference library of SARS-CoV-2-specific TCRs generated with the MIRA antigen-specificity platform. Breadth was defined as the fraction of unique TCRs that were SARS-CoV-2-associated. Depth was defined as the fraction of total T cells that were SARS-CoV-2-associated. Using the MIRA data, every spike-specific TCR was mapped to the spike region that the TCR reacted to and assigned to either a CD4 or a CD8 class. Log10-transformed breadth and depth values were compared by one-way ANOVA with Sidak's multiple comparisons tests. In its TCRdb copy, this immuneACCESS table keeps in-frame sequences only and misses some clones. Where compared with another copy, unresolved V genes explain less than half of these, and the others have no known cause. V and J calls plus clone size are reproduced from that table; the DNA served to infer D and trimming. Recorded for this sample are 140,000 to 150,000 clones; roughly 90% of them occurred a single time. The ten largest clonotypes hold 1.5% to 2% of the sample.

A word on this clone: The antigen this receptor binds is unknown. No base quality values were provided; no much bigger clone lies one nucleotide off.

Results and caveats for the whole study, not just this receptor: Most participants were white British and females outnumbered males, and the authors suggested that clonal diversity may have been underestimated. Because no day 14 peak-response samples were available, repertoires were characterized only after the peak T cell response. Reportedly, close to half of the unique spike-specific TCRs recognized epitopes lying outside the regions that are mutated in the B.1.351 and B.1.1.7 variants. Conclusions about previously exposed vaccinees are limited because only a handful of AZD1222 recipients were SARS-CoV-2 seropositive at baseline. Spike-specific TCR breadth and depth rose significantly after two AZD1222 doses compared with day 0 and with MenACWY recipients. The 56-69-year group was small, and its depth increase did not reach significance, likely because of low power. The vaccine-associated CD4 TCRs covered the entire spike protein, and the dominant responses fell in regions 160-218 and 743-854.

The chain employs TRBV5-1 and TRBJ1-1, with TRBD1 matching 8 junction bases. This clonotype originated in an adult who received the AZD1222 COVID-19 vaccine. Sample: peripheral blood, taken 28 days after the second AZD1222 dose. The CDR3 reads CASSLMQGAVVTEAFF. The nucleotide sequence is TGCGCCAGCAGCTTAATGCAGGGGGCTGTGGTCACTGAAGCTTTCTTT.